This T cell receptor (beta chain) was profiled in a study of cytotoxic CD8 clonotypes in ibrutinib-treated CLL (dated by TCRdb to about 2021). At the level of the whole study: The cohort was composed of under 12 relapsed/refractory and around 15 treatment-naive patients; IGHV unmutated status was identified in about 17 patients. The response samples were drawn at a median of around eleven months into treatment, with a range of about 6 to 36 months. Cryopreserved peripheral blood mononuclear cells were obtained prior to treatment, at the time of response, and at either disease progression or sustained remission. Longitudinal samples were available for about 30% of the roughly 86 trial participants. An average of 255,043 productive templates and some 99,000 productive rearrangements was obtained per sample. Every remission and progressive disease sample was obtained while ibrutinib was still being received by the patients. Partial responses were observed in approximately 24 patients and complete responses in 2; after a median follow-up of about 69 months, remission was maintained in roughly 15 patients and progression was observed in approximately twelve.

CDR1 is given as LGHNT and CDR2 as FRNRAP, both from the germline V gene. V and J are trimmed by 2 bases and 7 bases, and the gene matches miss 6 bases of the junction. The CDR3 runs 15 residues from the cysteine to the phenylalanine. The kept DNA is CDR3 alone, 45 bases in frame from the first base. Each clonotype received, on average, around 10x coverage in deep resolution sequencing performed on a MiSeq, where the target depth lay between 1 in 1 million and 1 in 200,000 T cells. The immunoSEQ hsTCRB Kit was used to generate the TCR beta libraries. As for the original processing: Data were analyzed with ImmunoSEQ Data Assistant and ImmunoSEQ Analyzer, with V, D and J genes assigned per IMGT definitions. Clonality, which ranges from 0 to 1, was calculated by subtracting the normalized Shannon entropy of productive rearrangement frequencies from one. Only overrepresented clonotypes making up at least 0.05% of the repertoire of each patient were included in the public clonotype analysis. About twelve age-matched healthy donor repertoires from immuneACCESS were used as controls for clonality. Imported from immuneACCESS, the table was reduced by TCRdb to in-frame sequences with V and J called. These copies leave out some clones; in studies compared against another copy, an unresolved V gene accounts for under half, and the cause of the remainder is not known. From that table come the V and J calls and clone size; the DNA was used to work out D and trimming. This sample is represented by 53,000 or so clones; approximately 50% of them were singletons. Jointly, the top ten make up around 25% of the sample.

Sample time point, as interpreted from the label and publication: progressive disease on ibrutinib. For TCR beta library preparation, approximately 2 micrograms of genomic DNA were extracted from the cryopreserved PBMCs. Longitudinal blood samples from CLL patients receiving ibrutinib monotherapy were subjected to high-throughput TCR beta sequencing. Patients were enrolled in a phase 2 open-label single-center ibrutinib monotherapy trial. Concerning this clone: Its antigen target is currently unknown. No much larger clone exists at a distance of one base, and base qualities are not known.

The full study reports these points: Sampling times were not matched between patients in sustained remission and patients whose disease was progressing, and lymph node repertoires were not examined. Public clonotypes were rare and either shrank or stayed stable during treatment, and the rise in clonality at ibrutinib response reflected expansion of private clonotypes. Baseline clonality was found to be higher than that of age-matched healthy donors and was strongly correlated with circulating CD8+ T-cell counts. Clonality increased at ibrutinib response, stayed stable in sustained remission, and fell back toward baseline at progression.

The rearranged chain carries TRBV12-5 and TRBJ2-2, with TRBD2 identical over 8 junction bases. The sequence derives from a human donor with chronic lymphocytic leukemia. Sequences were derived from PBMCs, sampled at disease progression, from a patient treated with ibrutinib. The bases read TGTGCTAGTGGTTTGAGGACTAGCTGGGTCGGGGAGCTGTTTTTT. This gives the protein CASGLRTSWVGELFF.